This T cell receptor beta chain was captured in a study of blood T cells in healthy people across ages. Whole-study findings and limits: Across the age range, TCR beta diversity per million T cells fell in a roughly linear way. Higher diversity, along with more naive CD4+ cells, distinguished long-lived donors from aged donors. Unknown CMV status may confound age-related changes in expanded clones.

Primers used in a second PCR of roughly 7 to 12 cycles were a sample-barcoded 5' primer and a J-beta primer mix. Researchers report that a template-switch adaptor with 12 random nucleotides tagged each cDNA molecule. In TCRdb, the 5' RACE reads were re-called with MiXCR into one record per CDR3 protein. The profile shows about a million distinct CDR3 sequences, roughly 50% of them singletons. Per the germline V gene, CDR1 is MDHEN and CDR2 is SYDVKM. V shed 6 bases, J shed 13 bases, and the junction held 18 bases outside the gene matches. The CDR3 is made up of 15 amino acids. Notes on this clonotype: Its target is not known.

The chain couples TRBV28 to TRBJ2-4; 7 bases are a match to TRBD1. This TCR was sampled from a man aged 25 to 40 in good health. Sequenced sample: blood. The CDR3 spells CASRQAGTEVSEQYF. CDR3 nucleotides: TGTGCCAGCAGACAGGCCGGGACAGAGGTTAGTGAGCAGTACTTC. Supplemented by reference TRBV28 and TRBJ2-4, the full variable domain reads DVKVTQSSRYLVKRTGEKVFLECVQDMDHENMFWYRQDPGLGLRLIYFSYDVKMKEKGDIPEGYSVSREKKERFSLILESASTNQTSMYLCASRQAGTEVSEQYFGAGTRLSVL.